This TCR beta chain stems from a study of neurological immune-mediated disorders. Overall study results and limits: None of the CDR3 amino acid sequences of expanded clones recurred across subjects, suggesting private repertoires in all groups. Patients with HTLV-1-associated myelopathy showed the most TCR clonal expansion. Those with multiple sclerosis showed the least, falling below healthy controls.

The table lists this clonotype with many counts. The antigen remains undetermined. With 4 bases clipped from V and 3 bases from J, the junction kept 6 bases outside the gene matches. From germline, CDR1 is SGHDT and CDR2 YYEEEE. The length of the CDR3 is 17 residues. Every sequencing run generated over 170 million TCR-beta sequences from 15-18 subjects. From the 5' RACE reads, TCRdb called clonotypes with MiXCR, one entry per CDR3 protein. In the table there are 50,000 to 55,000 distinct CDR3 sequences, 9% to 12% of which are singletons. V usage is TRBV5-6 and J usage is TRBJ2-5; the match to TRBD2 covers 16 bases. The sample comprised PBMCs. This TCR was recovered from a man in his sixties or seventies with HTLV-1-associated myelopathy (HAM/TSP). The CDR3 protein is CASSLPGTSGREETQYF. CDR3 DNA sequence: TGTGCCAGCAGCCTACCCGGGACTAGCGGGAGGGAAGAGACCCAGTACTTC.